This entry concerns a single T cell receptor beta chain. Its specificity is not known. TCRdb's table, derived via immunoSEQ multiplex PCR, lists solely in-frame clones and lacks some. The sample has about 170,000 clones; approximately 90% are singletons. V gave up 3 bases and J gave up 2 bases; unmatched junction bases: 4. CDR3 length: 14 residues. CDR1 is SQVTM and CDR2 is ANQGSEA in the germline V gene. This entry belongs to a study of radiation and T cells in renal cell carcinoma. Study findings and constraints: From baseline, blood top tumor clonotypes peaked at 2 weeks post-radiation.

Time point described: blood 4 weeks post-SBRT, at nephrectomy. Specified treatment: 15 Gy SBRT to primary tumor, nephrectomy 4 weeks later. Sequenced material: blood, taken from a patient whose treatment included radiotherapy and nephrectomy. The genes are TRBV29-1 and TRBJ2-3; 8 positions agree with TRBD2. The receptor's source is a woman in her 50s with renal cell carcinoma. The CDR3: CSVDGGGVTDTQYF. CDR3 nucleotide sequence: TGCAGCGTTGACGGGGGGGGTGTCACAGATACGCAGTATTTT.